This T cell receptor beta chain is drawn from a study of PD-L1 blockade in urothelial cancer (dated by TCRdb to about 2017). Concerning the study at large: Every patient began therapy in 2014 and was given atezolizumab 1,200 mg intravenously every 3 weeks. Blood samples were analyzed at 3 weeks after treatment start (second dose) and at 6 weeks after treatment start. Several patients reached durable clinical benefit, while around 19 patients did not. Whole exome sequencing and RNA sequencing of pretreatment tumors were performed alongside TCR sequencing in the same patients. Durable clinical benefit was defined as a progression-free survival longer than 6 months, and TCR features were additionally tested against progression-free survival and overall survival. Pretreatment blood TCR-seq was available for twenty-nine patients, at least one posttreatment blood collection was obtained for around 25 patients, and tumor TCR-seq was available for around 25 patients. About 85% of the roughly 29 patients were males with bladder-origin urothelial cancer, and about 60% of the 29 reported a prior smoking history. Patients had an ECOG performance status of 0 or 1 and had received between 0 and 3 prior chemotherapy regimens. A median of 141,255 T cells and approximately 83,000 unique TCRs was obtained from blood samples, and a median clonality of roughly 0.08 was observed. TCR sequencing covered pretreatment tumor samples and matched, serially collected peripheral blood taken before and after atezolizumab treatment. The study was an exploratory multi-omic analysis of somatic, immune and clinical correlates of response to PD-L1 blockade with atezolizumab in urothelial cancer.

A cohort of approximately 30 patients with locally advanced or metastatic urothelial carcinoma, treated at Memorial Sloan Kettering on a trial protocol, was included. Peripheral blood mononuclear cells were collected pretreatment and during treatment, with between 1 and 8 total time points per patient. The Qiagen DNeasy Blood extraction kit was used to purify genomic DNA from total PBMCs and tumor samples. Collected pretreatment and during treatment, PBMCs were isolated and stored as previously described. About this clone: The target of this receptor is not known. One base away there is no much larger clone; base qualities are not given.

The germline V gene yields MGHRA for CDR1 and YSYEKL for CDR2. Trimming accounts for 4 bases at V and 1 base at J, while the number of junction bases matched to no gene is 5. From the cysteine up to the phenylalanine, the CDR3 has a length of 16 residues. Here the CDR3 DNA is all that survives: 48 bases in frame from base 1. What the work shows at the level of the full study, not this receptor alone: A pretreatment peripheral blood TCR clonality below the median was linked to improved progression-free and overall survival. Patients with durable benefit showed greater expansion of tumor-associated TCR clones in peripheral blood 3 weeks after starting treatment (n ≈ 23, p = 0.022). Small sample size (n ≈ 29) and many exploratory analyses mean the results are intended to be hypothesis-generating.

Synthetic TCR analog templates were spiked into each PCR to estimate absolute template abundance from read counts. TCRbeta CDR3 regions were amplified from genomic DNA with bias-controlled V and J gene primers using the immunoSEQ assay. Sequencing of rearranged TCRbeta segments was done at approximately 20X coverage. In the source study's methods: Sequencing errors were corrected by clustering and CDR3s were annotated against IMGT to assign V, D and J genes. Downstream analyses used only productive TCRbeta rearrangements and left out out-of-frame or stop-codon sequences. To compute clonality, Shannon entropy was normalized by the log of the number of unique productive sequences and then subtracted from one. Fisher's exact test with Benjamini-Hochberg correction, using a cutoff of adjusted p below 0.01, was how clones that differed between time points or between blood and tumor were identified. TCRdb took this table from immuneACCESS and kept in-frame rearrangements with V and J called. Such tables lack part of the clones; where checked against another copy, unresolved V genes explain under half of the gap, and the rest is unexplained. V and J calls and clone size are as listed in that table; D and trimming were resolved from the DNA. The sample table lists 45,000 to 50,000 clones, about 87% of them with a count of one. The top ten clonotypes cover around 3.9% of the sample.

The sequencing here drew on PBMCs, taken around atezolizumab (anti-PD-L1) treatment. This TCR derives from a man older than 75 with urothelial cancer. The rearrangement joined TRBV4-1 to TRBJ2-3; 10 middle bases align to TRBD1. Here is the DNA: TGCGCCAGCAGCCCCCGGACAGGGGGGGGCACAGATACGCAGTATTTT. This encodes CASSPRTGGGTDTQYF.